This T cell receptor (beta chain) came from a study of blood T cell repertoires in COVID-19. The overall study: Donors in the United States, Italy and Spain gave samples during acute or convalescent COVID-19. The analysed material was cDNA or gDNA that came from T cells, B-cell-depleted T cells, or PBMCs.

J gave up 4 bases and V 0 bases, and 10 bases lay outside the gene matches. CDR3 length: 17 amino acids. The germline CDR1 and CDR2 sequences are SGHRS and YFSETQ. Per the study methods: Estimation of nucleated cell counts was performed using reference gene primer amplification. Profiling relied on immunoSEQ multiplex PCR, and the TCRdb table lists in-frame clones only, not all of them. That table supplies the V and J calls and clone size; D and trimming were determined from the DNA. The sample holds over 100,000 clones, approximately 81% seen once. Sequencing was carried out using peripheral blood. V and J are TRBV5-1 and TRBJ1-1, with 9 bases matching TRBD1. The origin of this receptor is a woman aged 80 or over with acute or convalescent COVID-19. CDR3 nucleotides: TGCGCCAGCAGCTTGGGACACAGGGGGCGATTCTCCACTGAAGCTTTCTTT. As protein: CASSLGHRGRFSTEAFF.